This TCR beta chain was profiled in a study of blood T cell repertoires in COVID-19. Study-level information: Samples came from the United States, Italy and Spain, spanning acute and convalescent COVID-19.

This CDR3 region has 15 residues. Trimming removed 6 bases from V and 5 bases from J; junction bases left unmatched: 4. The germline CDR1 and CDR2 sequences are MRHNA and SNTAGT. Data came from immunoSEQ multiplex PCR; TCRdb stores just in-frame clones and leaves some out. The table includes about 430,000 clones, roughly nine tenths detected once. The receptor was derived from a young man who had recovered from COVID-19. The V call is TRBV6-4, the J call TRBJ2-2, with TRBD1 matching 12 bases. The sequencing sample was made of PBMCs or T cells enriched from blood (not recorded which). The CDR3 is CASSGTGGATGELFF. The CDR3 region has the DNA TGTGCCAGCAGCGGGACAGGGGGCGCAACCGGGGAGCTGTTTTTT.